Following are 9 T cell receptor beta chains from one sample sequenced in a study of blood T cell repertoires in COVID-19. Sequencing used immunoSEQ multiplex PCR; TCRdb keeps in-frame clones, though not all of them. Among 250,000 to 300,000 clones, roughly nine tenths were seen once, and the ten largest hold 12%. Material for sequencing was peripheral blood. The receptors derive from a woman between 25 and 40 years old with COVID-19, enrolled during active disease.

CDR3 protein: CASSLGEGGETQYF. Here the CDR3 DNA reads TGTGCCAGCAGCTTAGGCGAGGGCGGGGAGACCCAGTACTTC. The chain couples TRBV7-2 to TRBJ2-5; D possibly corresponds to TRBD2 (5 bases). This CDR3 has 14 amino acids. Trimming took off 1 base at V and 5 bases at J, with 11 bases between the two ends. Per the germline V gene, CDR1 is SGHTA and CDR2 is FQGNSA.

The chain uses TRBV28 and TRBJ1-6; TRBD1 matches 7 bases. The CDR3 is 15 amino acids. V shed 5 bases, J shed 1 base, and the junction held 2 bases outside the gene matches. The germline V gene has CDR1 MDHEN and CDR2 SYDVKM. The CDR3 sequence: CASSPDRSYNSPLHF. The CDR3 nucleotides are TGTGCCAGCAGTCCGGACAGGTCCTATAATTCACCCCTCCACTTT.

The chain has TRBV29-1 and TRBJ2-5, with D perhaps TRBD1 (6 bases). Trimming removed 5 bases from V and 5 bases from J, with 18 bases in between. From germline, CDR1 is SQVTM and CDR2 ANQGSEA. This CDR3 comprises 14 residues. CDR3 loop: CSVLVSAGAETQYF. The CDR3 region has the DNA TGCAGCGTTCTTGTCTCCGCAGGGGCGGAGACCCAGTACTTC.

The gene calls are TRBV6-5 and TRBJ1-1, with TRBD1 identical over 8 bases. Germline CDR1 is MNHEY and CDR2 is SVGAGI. V dropped 6 bases and J dropped 1; count of bases not matched to a gene: 7. This CDR3 has 15 amino acids. In DNA, the CDR3 is TGTGCCAGCAGCCGCAGACAGGGGCCGAACACTGAAGCTTTCTTT. As protein: CASSRRQGPNTEAFF.

J is TRBJ2-5 and V is TRBV19, with TRBD2 as a possible D gene (5 bases). This CDR3 is 15 amino acids long. CDR1 LNHDA and CDR2 SQIVND come from the germline V gene (reference sequence). Trimming left V 1 base short and J 4 bases short, with 13 bases between. The DNA of the CDR3 is TGTGCCAGTAGTATAGGGCTAGCTGTAGGAGAGACCCAGTACTTC. Protein sequence: CASSIGLAVGETQYF. Filled out from reference TRBV19 and TRBJ2-5, the complete variable domain reads DGGITQSPKYLFRKEGQNVTLSCEQNLNHDAMYWYRQDPGQGLRLIYYSQIVNDFQKGDIAEGYSVSREKKESFPLTVTSAQKNPTAFYLCASSIGLAVGETQYFGPGTRLLVL.

The V call is TRBV6-5, the J call TRBJ1-2; 9 nucleotides match TRBD1. Trimming took 8 bases from V and 4 from J; bases not matched to a gene: 5. The CDR3 has 13 amino acids. Germline CDR1 is MNHEY and CDR2 is SVGAGI. CDR3 sequence reads: CASFWGQGYGYTF. The DNA for the CDR3 is TGTGCCAGCTTTTGGGGACAGGGCTATGGCTACACCTTC.

The rearrangement links TRBV15 to TRBJ2-5; 10 nucleotides agree with TRBD2. The CDR3 is made up of 16 amino acids. Germline V CDR1 and CDR2: LNHNV, YYDKDF (reference sequence). V shed 3 bases, J shed 5 bases, and the junction held 9 bases outside the gene matches. Here the CDR3 DNA reads TGTGCCACCAGCAGCGGATCTAGCGGGGGTGGGGAGACCCAGTACTTC. Amino acid sequence: CATSSGSSGGGETQYF.

The V call is TRBV14, the J call TRBJ2-3, with D possibly matching TRBD1 (6 bases). Trimming pared 7 bases from V and 2 bases from J, leaving 16 bases between. The CDR3 totals 15 residues. The V gene's germline CDR1 is SGHDN and CDR2 FVKESK. The CDR3 loop reads CASMDSLSYTDTQYF. In nucleotides, the CDR3 is TGTGCCAGCATGGACAGCCTCTCGTACACAGATACGCAGTATTTT. Combining the CDR3 with reference TRBV14 and TRBJ2-3 gives the whole variable domain EAGVTQFPSHSVIEKGQTVTLRCDPISGHDNLYWYRRVMGKEIKFLLHFVKESKQDESGMPNNRFLAERTGGTYSTLKVQPAELEDSGVYFCASMDSLSYTDTQYFGPGTRLTVL.

The rearrangement joins TRBV6-4 to TRBJ1-5, with D possibly matching TRBD1 (5 bases). CDR1 is MRHNA and CDR2 is SNTAGT in the germline V gene. CDR3 length: 21 amino acids. Deletions cut 2 bases from V and 0 bases from J, with 26 bases between. The CDR3 protein is CASSDPLGGINQAISNQPQHF. For the CDR3, the DNA is TGTGCCAGCAGTGACCCGTTGGGGGGGATAAATCAAGCCATTAGCAATCAGCCCCAGCATTTT.